A selection of T cell receptor beta chains follows, all from one sample in a study of a mutant IDH1 vaccine in newly diagnosed glioma. Antigens for these TCRs are unknown. Repertoires were generated with immunoSEQ multiplex PCR, while TCRdb's copy carries only in-frame clones and drops some. The table lists about 120,000 clones, under 90% of them singletons, with around 0.61% in the top ten. The source was PBMCs, collected from a glioma patient whose treatment included an IDH1 peptide vaccine. The source of these receptors is a woman in her fifties or sixties with glioma. CDR3s include the opening cysteine and the closing phenylalanine or tryptophan. Each record gives: D gene, J gene, V gene, clone size, CDR3 DNA, CDR3 protein. A D gene is named only where the DNA matches it firmly. Only part of the rows carry a size: once, few, many, or a class if the clone is expanded.

D: NA; J: TRBJ1-1; V: TRBV19; size: once; DNA: TGTGCCAGTAGTATCGTCGGGCAGCTGAACACTGAAGCTTTCTTT; CDR3: CASSIVGQLNTEAFF
D: TRBD2; J: TRBJ2-7; V: TRBV18; size: NA; DNA: TGTGCCAGCTCACCAGTCACTAGCGGATCCTACGAGCAGTACTTC; CDR3: CASSPVTSGSYEQYF
D: NA; J: TRBJ2-1; V: TRBV30; size: NA; DNA: TGTGCCTGGAGAAATCTAGCAAGGGAGCAGTTCTTC; CDR3: CAWRNLAREQFF
D: TRBD2; J: TRBJ2-7; V: TRBV7-6; size: NA; DNA: TGTGCCAGCAGCATAGGCACGGGGGGCGAGCAGTACTTC; CDR3: CASSIGTGGEQYF
D: TRBD2; J: TRBJ2-1; V: TRBV6-6; size: NA; DNA: TGTGCCAGCAGTTACCCCGGACTAGCGGGAGTCAATGAGCAGTTCTTC; CDR3: CASSYPGLAGVNEQFF
D: NA; J: TRBJ1-3; V: TRBV5-1; size: few; DNA: TGCGCCAGCAGCTTGGGGGGGACATCTTCTGGAAACACCATATATTTT; CDR3: CASSLGGTSSGNTIYF
D: NA; J: TRBJ2-1; V: TRBV5-1; size: few; DNA: TGCGCCAGCAGGTGGGACGTCTACAATGAGCAGTTCTTC; CDR3: CASRWDVYNEQFF
D: TRBD2; J: TRBJ2-2; V: TRBV5-1; size: NA; DNA: TGCGCCAGCAGCTCCACTAGCGGTCTTGTTGCCGGGGAGCTGTTTTTT; CDR3: CASSSTSGLVAGELFF
D: NA; J: TRBJ2-1; V: TRBV5-1; size: NA; DNA: TGCGCCAGCAGCTTGGGGGGGAGCTCCTACAATGAGCAGTTCTTC; CDR3: CASSLGGSSYNEQFF
D: NA; J: TRBJ2-1; V: TRBV28; size: NA; DNA: TGTGCCAGCAGGATGGGTAGCGCGGGGTTCGGCTCGAACAATGAGCAGTTCTTC; CDR3: CASRMGSAGFGSNNEQFF
D: NA; J: TRBJ1-4; V: TRBV6-1; size: NA; DNA: TGTGCCAGCAGAACGGGGGAAAAACTGTTTTTT; CDR3: CASRTGEKLFF
D: TRBD2; J: TRBJ2-1; V: TRBV6-1; size: NA; DNA: TGTGCCAGCAGTGAATACCTAGCGGCGTCCTACAATGAGCAGTTCTTC; CDR3: CASSEYLAASYNEQFF
D: NA; J: TRBJ2-7; V: TRBV5-4; size: NA; DNA: TGTGCCAGCAGCCCATCGGGACCGCGAAGGGCCTACGAGCAGTACTTC; CDR3: CASSPSGPRRAYEQYF
D: NA; J: TRBJ2-7; V: TRBV19; size: once; DNA: TGTGCCAGTAGCCGAATTGGGGAATCCTACGAGCAGTACTTC; CDR3: CASSRIGESYEQYF
D: TRBD1; J: TRBJ1-1; V: TRBV6-5; size: NA; DNA: TGTGCCAGCAGTTACGTGGGGGGACAGTTCACTGAAGCTTTCTTT; CDR3: CASSYVGGQFTEAFF
D: NA; J: TRBJ1-3; V: TRBV7-9; size: once; DNA: TGTGCCAGCAGCTCGAATGACTCTGGAAACACCATATATTTT; CDR3: CASSSNDSGNTIYF
D: NA; J: TRBJ2-7; V: TRBV6-1; size: NA; DNA: TGTGCCAGCAGTGAAGGACAGGGAGGGACCTACGAGCAGTACTTC; CDR3: CASSEGQGGTYEQYF
D: TRBD2; J: TRBJ2-1; V: TRBV5-4; size: NA; DNA: TGTGCCAGCAGCTTGACCGCGGGAGGGAATGAGCAGTTCTTC; CDR3: CASSLTAGGNEQFF
D: TRBD2; J: TRBJ2-2; V: TRBV7-3; size: NA; DNA: TGTGCCAGCAGCCCCGGAACAAGCGGGAGTACCGGGGAGCTGTTTTTT; CDR3: CASSPGTSGSTGELFF
D: TRBD2; J: TRBJ2-2; V: TRBV9; size: NA; DNA: TGTGCCAGTAGAGTAGCGGGAGGGGACACCGGGGAGCTGTTTTTT; CDR3: CASRVAGGDTGELFF
D: NA; J: TRBJ2-4; V: TRBV6-5; size: few; DNA: TGTGCCAGCAGGCCTCGAGCCGGGCCGGGCATTCAGTACTTC; CDR3: CASRPRAGPGIQYF
D: NA; J: TRBJ2-1; V: TRBV18; size: NA; DNA: TGTGCCAGCTCCTGGGCAGGGGACTCTTACAATGAGCAGTTCTTC; CDR3: CASSWAGDSYNEQFF
D: TRBD2; J: TRBJ2-1; V: TRBV7-2; size: few; DNA: TGTGCCAGCAGCTTAGAGCTAGCGGGAGGGCATGAGCAGTTCTTC; CDR3: CASSLELAGGHEQFF
D: TRBD2; J: TRBJ2-5; V: TRBV27; size: few; DNA: TGTGCCAGCAGTTTGAATCGGGGGGAGCAGTACTTC; CDR3: CASSLNRGEQYF
D: NA; J: TRBJ1-5; V: TRBV19; size: NA; DNA: TGTGCCAGTATCACTACGGGGGGGGGCAATCAGCCCCAGCATTTT; CDR3: CASITTGGGNQPQHF
D: NA; J: TRBJ1-1; V: TRBV28; size: few; DNA: TGTGCCAGCAGTTTGGTGGCAGGGACCATGAACACTGAAGCTTTCTTT; CDR3: CASSLVAGTMNTEAFF
D: TRBD1; J: TRBJ1-4; V: TRBV4-1; size: NA; DNA: TGCGCCAGCAGCCACGGACAGGGGCCAACTAATGAAAAACTGTTTTTT; CDR3: CASSHGQGPTNEKLFF
D: NA; J: TRBJ2-7; V: TRBV28; size: NA; DNA: TGTGCCAGCAGTTTATACGGGGAGGCCTACGAGCAGTACTTC; CDR3: CASSLYGEAYEQYF